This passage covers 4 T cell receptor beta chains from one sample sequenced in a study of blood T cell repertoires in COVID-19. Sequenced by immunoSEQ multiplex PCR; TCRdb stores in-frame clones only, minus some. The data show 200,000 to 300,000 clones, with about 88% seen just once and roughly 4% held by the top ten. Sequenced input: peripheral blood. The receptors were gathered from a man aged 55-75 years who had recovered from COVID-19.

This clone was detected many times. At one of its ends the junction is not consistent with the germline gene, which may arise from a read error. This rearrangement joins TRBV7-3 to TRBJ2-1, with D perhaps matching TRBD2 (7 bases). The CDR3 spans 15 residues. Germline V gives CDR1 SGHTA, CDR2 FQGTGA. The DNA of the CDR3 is TGTGCCAGCAGCCCCTCCGCGGGGGCCTATAATGAGCAGTTCTTC. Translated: CASSPSAGAYNEQFF.

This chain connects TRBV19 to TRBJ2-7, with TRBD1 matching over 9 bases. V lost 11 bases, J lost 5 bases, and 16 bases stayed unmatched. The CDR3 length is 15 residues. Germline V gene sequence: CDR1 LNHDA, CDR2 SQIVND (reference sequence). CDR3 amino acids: CASKTGGTGRHEQYF. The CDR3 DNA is TGTGCCTCGAAAACCGGCGGGACAGGGCGACACGAGCAGTACTTC.

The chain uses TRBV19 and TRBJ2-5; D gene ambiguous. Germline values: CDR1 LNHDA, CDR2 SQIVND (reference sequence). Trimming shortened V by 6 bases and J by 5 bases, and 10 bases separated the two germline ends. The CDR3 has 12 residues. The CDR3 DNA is TGTGCCAGTAGAAAGAACGGGGAGACCCAGTACTTC. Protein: CASRKNGETQYF.

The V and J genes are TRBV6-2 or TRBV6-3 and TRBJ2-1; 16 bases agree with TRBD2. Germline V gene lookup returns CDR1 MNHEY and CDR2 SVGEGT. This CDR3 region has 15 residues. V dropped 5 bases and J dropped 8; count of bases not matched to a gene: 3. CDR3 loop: CASSGTSGGAHEQFF. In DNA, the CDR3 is TGTGCCAGCAGTGGGACTAGCGGGGGGGCGCATGAGCAGTTCTTC.